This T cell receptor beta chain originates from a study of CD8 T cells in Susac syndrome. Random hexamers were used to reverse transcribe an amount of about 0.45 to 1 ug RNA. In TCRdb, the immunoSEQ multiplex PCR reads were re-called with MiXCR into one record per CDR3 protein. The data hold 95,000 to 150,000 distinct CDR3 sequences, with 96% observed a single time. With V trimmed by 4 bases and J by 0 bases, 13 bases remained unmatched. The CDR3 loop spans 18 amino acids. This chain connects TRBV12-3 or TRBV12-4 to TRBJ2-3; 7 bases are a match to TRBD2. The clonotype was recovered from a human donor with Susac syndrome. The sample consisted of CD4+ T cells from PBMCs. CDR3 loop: CASSYGIGAGESTDTQYF. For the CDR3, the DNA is TGTGCCAGCAGTTACGGAATAGGCGCGGGAGAAAGCACAGATACGCAGTATTTT.